Listed here are 3 T cell receptor beta chains from one sample, sequenced in a study of blood T cell repertoires in COVID-19. The protocol was immunoSEQ multiplex PCR, while the TCRdb copy is restricted to in-frame clones and leaves out a portion. The data contain 130,000 to 150,000 clones, more than 75% of them seen just once; the ten biggest clones take up approximately 1.2%. Sequencing input: PBMCs or T cells enriched from blood (not recorded which). The receptors come from a woman aged 25-40 years with acute COVID-19.

The V call is TRBV9, the J call TRBJ1-2; possibly TRBD1 for D (6 bases). V was clipped by 4 bases and J by 3 bases, with 22 bases between them. The CDR3 is 17 amino acids. The germline V gene encodes CDR1 SGDLS and CDR2 YYNGEE. CDR3 DNA sequence: TGTGCCAGCAGCTCCGGACTCAGGGGTAGGACAGACTATGGCTACACCTTC. Amino acid sequence: CASSSGLRGRTDYGYTF.

This chain uses TRBV28 with TRBJ2-7; perhaps TRBD1 as D (5 bases). Germline lookup yields CDR1 MDHEN and CDR2 SYDVKM. The CDR3 is 13 residues long. The V gene lost 5 bases and the J gene lost 7 bases, with 15 bases spanning the gap. The CDR3 reads CASSPSQGGEQYF. In DNA, the CDR3 is TGTGCCAGCAGTCCATCCCAGGGTGGGGAGCAGTACTTC.

This clone occurred once. The chain is built from TRBV11-2 and TRBJ1-1; no definite D call. This CDR3 has 11 amino acids. The germline V gene has CDR1 SGHAT and CDR2 FQNNGV. V was trimmed by 7 bases and J by 8 bases, leaving 11 bases between them. The CDR3 loop is CASKMASEAFF. CDR3 in DNA: TGTGCCAGCAAAATGGCTTCAGAAGCTTTCTTT.